The 11 T cell receptor beta chains in this list originate from one sample, sequenced in a study of post-analysis software for immune sequencing data. Study-wide points: With TRBV5-6, TRBV5-1 and TRBV20-1 included, about 5 TRBV segments were more frequent in patients than in controls.

The authors incorporated unique molecular identifiers into the TCR beta cDNA libraries. TCRdb itself ran the PCR reads through MiXCR, one entry per CDR3 protein. The sample holds about 810,000 distinct CDR3 sequences, approximately 53% seen once. No cognate antigen is known for these TCRs. The sequenced sample consisted of blood. The source is a girl under 18 with multiple sclerosis.

The chain links TRBV12-3 or TRBV12-4 to TRBJ2-3; 10 bases are shared with TRBD2. V trimming: 5 bases; J trimming: 4 bases; junction bases outside the gene matches: 6. The CDR3 contains 15 residues. CDR3 in amino acids: CASSPSGSPADTQYF. The DNA for the CDR3 is TGTGCCAGCAGTCCTAGCGGGAGTCCCGCAGATACGCAGTATTTT.

In its sample, this clonotype was seen a few times. The gene calls are TRBV13 and TRBJ2-7; 7 positions agree with TRBD2. CDR3 length: 12 residues. CDR1 is PRHDT, CDR2 FYEKMQ, per germline (reference sequence). V lost 6 bases to trimming and J lost 6 bases; unmatched junction nucleotides: 5. CDR3 nucleotide sequence: TGTGCCAGCAGGCGGGGGTCCCGCGAGCAGTACTTC. It translates to CASRRGSREQYF.

V gene TRBV20-1 combines with J gene TRBJ2-7; the match to TRBD2 covers 10 bases. The V and J ends lost 5 bases and 6 bases, in that order; junction bases with no gene match: 10. The germline gives CDR1 DFQATT, CDR2 SNEGSKA (reference sequence). The CDR3 extends over 14 amino acids. In nucleotides, the CDR3 is TGCAGTGCTGCAGACCCCCTAGCGGGAGCCGAGCAGTACTTC. Protein sequence: CSAADPLAGAEQYF.

This clonotype was seen a single time. V usage is TRBV19 and J usage is TRBJ2-1, with 9 bases identical to TRBD2. The V gene's germline CDR1 is LNHDA and CDR2 SQIVND (reference sequence). With V trimmed by 5 bases and J by 6 bases, 8 bases remained unmatched. The CDR3 is 15 residues long. The DNA of the CDR3 is TGTGCCAGTAGTGTTAGCGGGAGCGCTCCCAATGAGCAGTTCTTC. Its protein product is CASSVSGSAPNEQFF.

A note on this clonotype: No conserved phenylalanine or tryptophan ends this CDR3, so it is likely a read error. The J gene is TRBJ1-2, the V gene TRBV12-3 or TRBV12-4; D may be TRBD1 (6 bases). Trimming took 5 bases from V and 4 from J, leaving 11 bases between them. The CDR3 extends over 13 amino acids. CDR3 in DNA: TGTGCCAGCAGTACCCAGGGGTTCTATGGCTACACCTGC. It translates to CASSTQGFYGYTC.

The V and J genes are TRBV11-2 and TRBJ2-7; 8 bases fit TRBD1. This CDR3 is built from 15 residues. Trimming cost V 5 bases and J 1 base; bases outside gene matches: 7. Germline V gives CDR1 SGHAT, CDR2 FQNNGV. The CDR3 reads CASSAGTGSSYEQYF. The CDR3 DNA sequence: TGTGCCAGCAGCGCCGGGACAGGTTCTTCCTACGAGCAGTACTTC.

V gene TRBV7-3 combines with J gene TRBJ2-1; 15 bases match TRBD2. The CDR3 totals 18 residues. After removal of 5 bases from V and 8 bases from J, the junction contained 13 bases not matched to a gene. The germline gives CDR1 SGHTA, CDR2 FQGTGA. CDR3 region: CASSPWTSGRARFDEQFF. The CDR3 region has the DNA TGTGCCAGCAGCCCTTGGACTAGCGGGAGGGCCCGTTTCGATGAGCAGTTCTTC.

This clonotype has a handful of counts. The V gene is TRBV5-1, the J gene TRBJ2-7; 9 bases are a match to TRBD1. V lost 4 bases, J lost 6 bases, and 11 bases stayed unmatched. This CDR3 comprises 15 residues. Looked up from germline, CDR1 is SGHRS and CDR2 is YFSETQ. CDR3 protein: CASSAPTGGGREQYF. The DNA of the CDR3 is TGCGCCAGCAGCGCGCCGACAGGGGGAGGTCGCGAGCAGTACTTC.

This clonotype was detected a few times. The chain employs TRBV20-1 and TRBJ2-3; D remains ambiguous. There are 13 residues in the CDR3. Between the trimmed V and J ends, which lost 2 bases and 0 bases, there was a span of 6 bases. CDR1 DFQATT and CDR2 SNEGSKA come from the germline V gene (reference sequence). Here the CDR3 reads CSARISSTDTQYF. The DNA of the CDR3 is TGCAGTGCTAGAATCAGTAGCACAGATACGCAGTATTTT.

This clonotype was detected many times. The rearrangement joins TRBV29-1 to TRBJ2-1, with D possibly TRBD2 on 6 matching bases. The CDR3 covers 16 residues. CDR1 is SQVTM and CDR2 is ANQGSEA in the germline V gene. V lost 3 bases, J lost 1 base, and 16 bases lay in between. CDR3 nucleotides: TGCAGCGTTGATCCCTTGGGGCGGGGATCCTACAATGAGCAGTTCTTC. Translated, it gives CSVDPLGRGSYNEQFF.

Only a few counts were recorded for this clonotype. The V call is TRBV2, the J call TRBJ2-5, with D tentatively TRBD2 (5 bases). Judging by the DNA end, TRBJ2-7 fits better; the J call may be wrong. This CDR3 is built from 14 residues. In germline, CDR1 is SNHLY, CDR2 FYNNEI. The CDR3 reads CASSEARFGSEQYF. The CDR3 DNA follows: TGTGCCAGCAGTGAAGCGCGGTTTGGGAGCGAGCAGTACTTC.